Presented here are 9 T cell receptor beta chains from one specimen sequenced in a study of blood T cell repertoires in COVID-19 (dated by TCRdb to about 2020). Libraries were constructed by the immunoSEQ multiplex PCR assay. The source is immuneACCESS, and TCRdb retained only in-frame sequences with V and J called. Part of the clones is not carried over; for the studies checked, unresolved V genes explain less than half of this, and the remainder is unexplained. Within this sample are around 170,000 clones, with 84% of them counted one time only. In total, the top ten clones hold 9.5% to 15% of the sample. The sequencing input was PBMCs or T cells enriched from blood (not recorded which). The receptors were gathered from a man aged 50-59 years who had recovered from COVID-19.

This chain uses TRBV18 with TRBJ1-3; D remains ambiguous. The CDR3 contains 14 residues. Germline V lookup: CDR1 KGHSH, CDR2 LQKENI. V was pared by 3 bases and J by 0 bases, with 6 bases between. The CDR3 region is CASSPYSSGNTIYF. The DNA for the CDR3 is TGTGCCAGCTCACCGTACAGCTCTGGAAACACCATATATTTT.

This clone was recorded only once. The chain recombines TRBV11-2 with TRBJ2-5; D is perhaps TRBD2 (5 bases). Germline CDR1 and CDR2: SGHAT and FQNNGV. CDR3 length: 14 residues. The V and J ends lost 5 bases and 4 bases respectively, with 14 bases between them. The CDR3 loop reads CASSALDGGETQYF. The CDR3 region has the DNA TGTGCCAGCAGCGCCCTAGATGGAGGAGAGACCCAGTACTTC.

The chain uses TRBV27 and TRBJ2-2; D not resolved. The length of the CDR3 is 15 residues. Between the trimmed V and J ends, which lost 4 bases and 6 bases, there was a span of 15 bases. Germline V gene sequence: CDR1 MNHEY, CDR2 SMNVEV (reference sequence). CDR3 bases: TGTGCCAGCAGTTCTTCCCTTCAGGTCCCCGGGGAGCTGTTTTTT. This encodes CASSSSLQVPGELFF.

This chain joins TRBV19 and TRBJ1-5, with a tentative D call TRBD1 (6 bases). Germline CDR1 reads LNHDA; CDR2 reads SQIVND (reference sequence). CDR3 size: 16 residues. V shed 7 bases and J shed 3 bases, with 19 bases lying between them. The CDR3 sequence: CASTVVGTPINQPQHF. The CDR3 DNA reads TGTGCCAGTACCGTAGTAGGGACACCCATCAATCAGCCCCAGCATTTT.

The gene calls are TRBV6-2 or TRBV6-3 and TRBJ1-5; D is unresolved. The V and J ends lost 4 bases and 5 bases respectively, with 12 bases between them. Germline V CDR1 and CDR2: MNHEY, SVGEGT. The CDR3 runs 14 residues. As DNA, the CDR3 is TGTGCCAGCAGTTCCATGACGGAGTATCAGCCCCAGCATTTT. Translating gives CASSSMTEYQPQHF.

The chain's CDR3 is CASSPPGRGDLSTDTQYF. CDR3 bases: TGTGCCAGCAGTCCCCCTGGGCGGGGGGACCTTAGCACAGATACGCAGTATTTT. The chain couples TRBV25-1 to TRBJ2-3; 8 bases line up with TRBD2. V lost 5 bases, J lost 0 bases, and 13 bases stayed unmatched. The CDR3 is made up of 18 amino acids. Germline CDR1 and CDR2: MGHDK and SYGVNS. Full variable domain (remainder filled in from reference TRBV25-1 and TRBJ2-3): EADIYQTPRYLVIGTGKKITLECSQTMGHDKMYWYQQDPGMELHLIHYSYGVNSTEKGDLSSESTVSRIRTEHFPLTLESARPSHTSQYLCASSPPGRGDLSTDTQYFGPGTRLTVL.

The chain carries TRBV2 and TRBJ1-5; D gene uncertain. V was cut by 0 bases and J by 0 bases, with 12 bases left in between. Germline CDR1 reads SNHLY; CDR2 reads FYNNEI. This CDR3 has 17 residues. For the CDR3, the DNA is TGTGCCAGCAGTGAAGCAAACGGACTTTATAGCAATCAGCCCCAGCATTTT. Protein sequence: CASSEANGLYSNQPQHF. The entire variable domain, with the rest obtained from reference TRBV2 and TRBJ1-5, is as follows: EPEVTQTPSHQVTQMGQEVILRCVPISNHLYFYWYRQILGQKVEFLVSFYNNEISEKSEIFDDQFSVERPDGSNFTLKIRSTKLEDSAMYFCASSEANGLYSNQPQHFGDGTRLSIL.

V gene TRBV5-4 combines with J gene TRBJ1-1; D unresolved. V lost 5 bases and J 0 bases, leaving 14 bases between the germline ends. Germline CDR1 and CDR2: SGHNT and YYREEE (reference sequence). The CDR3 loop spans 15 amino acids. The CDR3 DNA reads TGTGCCAGCAGACCCGCGGGCAATCTGAACACTGAAGCTTTCTTT. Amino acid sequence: CASRPAGNLNTEAFF.

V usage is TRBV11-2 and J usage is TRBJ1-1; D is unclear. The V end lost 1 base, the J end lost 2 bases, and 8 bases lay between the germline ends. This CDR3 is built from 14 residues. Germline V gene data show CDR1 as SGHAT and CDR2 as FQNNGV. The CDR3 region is CASSLARGNTEAFF. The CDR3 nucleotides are TGTGCCAGCAGCTTAGCACGCGGAAACACTGAAGCTTTCTTT.